Here is one TCR beta chain with its context. This clone's antigen is unknown. There are no base qualities to consult, and no much larger clone falls within one base. The library was generated by 5' RACE. The listed sequencing device is NextSeq 500. The TCR library protocol attached unique molecular identifiers to individual cDNA molecules to correct for sequencing error and PCR bias. Sequencing covered both TCR alpha and beta chains, and within each sample the abundances of alpha and beta sequences were tightly co-correlated. Per the source publication's procedure: V gene, J gene and CDR3 annotation of TCR sequences was performed with Decombinator V4. TCRs were defined as expanded if a significant change between any two time points was detected under a Poisson model with p below 0.0001. Abundances of TCRs were expressed as counts per million after normalisation to the total number of TCRs sequenced in each sample. MAIT TCRs were defined by TRAV1-2 paired with TRAJ12, TRAJ20 or TRAJ33, and iNKT TCRs by TRAV10 paired with TRAJ18. A search of VDJdb, accessed on 1 November 2021, was run for TCRs annotated to CMV, EBV and SARS-CoV-2, with TCRs annotated for multiple antigens excluded. The public sequencing data were trimmed at Q25 with fastp and processed into clonotypes with MiXCR by TCRdb, which kept only in-frame beta chains. Each CDR3 protein appears once, grouped with its most common genes and DNA. These V and J calls originate from TCRdb's pipeline instead of the authors' own analysis. Across this sample there are 55,000 to 70,000 distinct CDR3 sequences, with approximately 4.6% seen only once. Roughly 3.6% of the sample is in the top ten clones.

These data are taken from a study of early T cells in non-severe SARS-CoV-2 infection (dated by TCRdb to about 2021). Regarding the study in general: Because TCR sequencing relied on bulk RNA taken from unsorted whole blood, pairing of alpha and beta chains was not possible.

What the research found in general, with its limitations: VDJdb matching was skewed toward anti-spike CD8 responses and likely underestimated virus-specific expansions, missing private and CD4 specificities.

The germline V gene provides CDR1 MNHEY and CDR2 SVGEGT. At the junction V is shortened by 2 bases and J by 0 bases; bases outside the gene matches: 9. Reading from cysteine to phenylalanine, the CDR3 counts 18 amino acids. Only the CDR3 region is kept as DNA, spanning 54 bases read in frame from base 1. Set within a cohort of healthcare workers in London, UK, this nested case-control study involved weekly PCR testing of nasopharyngeal swabs along with blood sampling. Healthcare workers were recruited during the week of the UK lockdown, between 23 and 31 March 2020, and followed weekly for up to about 15 weeks.

The chain was built from TRBV6-2 or TRBV6-3 and TRBJ1-5, and TRBD1 matches 8 of the central bases. The sequence was collected from an adult who was a healthcare worker with PCR-confirmed SARS-CoV-2 infection or an uninfected control (not recorded which). The donor label of this sample is uncertain. The sample in question was whole blood, obtained at baseline. The DNA sequence is given as TGTGCCAGCAGTTACCGGGCACAGGGGGACTATAGCAATCAGCCCCAGCATTTT. Translated, it gives CASSYRAQGDYSNQPQHF.